The source of this T cell receptor beta chain is a study of STAT5B mutations in CD4+ large granular lymphocyte leukemia (dated by TCRdb to about 2022). About the investigation overall: Among healthy controls, the CDR3 'QG' motif was associated with a particular HLA allele. Flow cytometry performed on FACSCanto II or FACSVerse showed that the purified fractions had more than 95% purity among lymphocytes. TCRbeta repertoires of CD4+ T-cell large granular lymphocyte leukemia patients were compared with those of healthy blood donors. The study at large found these results: The data were not HLA-matched, and the relatively small sample size could explain the higher clonality seen in CD4+ compared with CD8+ T-LGLL. Main leukemic clonotypes were private to each patient, although roughly 26% of the main leukemic clonotypes were found at low frequency in the non-leukemic repertoires of other patients. Enrichment of TRBV06-family usage was observed among the top patient clones (8/27) relative to healthy controls (2/35). Greater clonality appeared to be present in CD4-sorted patient repertoires than in healthy CD4+ repertoires, and the difference was retained after the putative leukemic clones were removed.

The healthy control group was made up of fewer than 40 blood donors, and the Finnish Red Cross blood service supplied their buffy coats. All TCR-sequenced material derived from peripheral blood: patient blood samples and healthy donor buffy coats. Peripheral blood mononuclear cells were isolated by Ficoll-Hypaque gradient centrifugation. Magnetic purification was used to isolate CD4+ cells from the buffy coats of the healthy controls. The Gentra Puregene Cell and Tissue kit was used for genomic DNA extraction, and quantification was performed on a Qubit 2.0 fluorometer. About this clone: It lacks a known antigen. The sample holds no much larger clone one base away, and base qualities are not on file.

TCRbeta rearrangements were sequenced from genomic DNA using the immunoSEQ assay at survey resolution. Turning to the authors' computational methods: A lowest detectable productive clonotype frequency of 2.59 x 10-5 was observed in the TCR sequencing data. Only productive TCRbeta rearrangements, meaning sequences that were complete and in-frame, were kept for the analyses. Clonality for each sample was calculated as Simpson clonality in the immunoSEQ Analyzer version 3.0. Clones were categorized by frequency as very rare, small, medium, large (1-20%) or hyperexpanded (>20%). Generation probabilities were estimated with OLGA 1.2.3, V-gene circos plots were generated with VDJtools, specificities were searched for in VDJdb, and CDR3 motifs were identified with GLIPH. The source is immuneACCESS, and TCRdb retained only in-frame sequences with V and J called. Part of the clones is not carried over; for the studies checked, unresolved V genes explain less than half of this, and the remainder is unexplained. For V, J and clone size, that table is used; D and trimming come from the DNA. In this sample the table shows tens of thousands of clones, 81% of which occur a single time. The top ten constitute approximately 4% of the sample.

The CDR3 starts with the cysteine, ends with the phenylalanine, and has 17 residues. Of the read, only the CDR3 DNA is kept; its 51 bases are in frame from base 1. Sequences SGHRS (CDR1) and YFSETQ (CDR2) are obtained from the germline V gene. V is trimmed back by 5 bases and J by 4 bases, and the junction contains 15 bases that no gene match accounts for. Sample: CD4+ T cells from blood buffy coats. The TCR was taken from a human donor in good health. The chain uses TRBV5-1 and TRBJ1-1; TRBD1 matches 9 bases in the middle. CDR3 protein: CASSAGTGYWRTTEAFF. The nucleotide sequence reads as follows: TGCGCCAGCAGTGCCGGGACAGGGTATTGGAGAACCACTGAAGCTTTCTTT. The full variable domain, with segments outside the CDR3 supplied by the reference TRBV5-1 and TRBJ1-1 proteins, appears as KAGVTQTPRYLIKTRGQQVTLSCSPISGHRSVSWYQQTPGQGLQFLFEYFSETQRNKGNFPGRFSGRQFSNSRSEMNVSTLELGDSALYLCASSAGTGYWRTTEAFFGQGTRLTVV.